A single sample gave rise to the 10 T cell receptor beta chains below, sequenced in a study of cytomegalovirus exposure and HLA in healthy donors (dated by TCRdb to 2015 to 2018). Libraries were built with the immunoSEQ multiplex PCR assay. The table comes from immuneACCESS by way of TCRdb, which keeps in-frame sequences with V and J called. Part of the clones is missing from these tables; in studies checked, under half for an unresolved V gene and the rest for unknown reasons. In this sample the table shows around 150,000 clones, roughly nine tenths of which occur a single time. Over 9% of the sample is in the top ten clones. Sequencing was carried out using PBMCs. The receptor set was obtained from a woman younger than 30 in good health and CMV-seropositive.

The genes are TRBV5-1 and TRBJ2-2, with TRBD2 identical over 10 bases. V lost 6 bases, J lost 3 bases, and 5 bases stayed unmatched. CDR3 length: 15 residues. Germline values: CDR1 SGHRS, CDR2 YFSETQ. CDR3 sequence (DNA): TGCGCCAGCATCGCCCTAGCGGGGGACACCGGGGAGCTGTTTTTT. Its translation: CASIALAGDTGELFF. The full variable domain, completed using reference TRBV5-1 and TRBJ2-2, is KAGVTQTPRYLIKTRGQQVTLSCSPISGHRSVSWYQQTPGQGLQFLFEYFSETQRNKGNFPGRFSGRQFSNSRSEMNVSTLELGDSALYLCASIALAGDTGELFFGEGSRLTVL.

The chain recombines TRBV13 with TRBJ2-7, with 10 bases matching TRBD2. This CDR3 has 23 residues. Germline V gene sequence: CDR1 PRHDT, CDR2 FYEKMQ (reference sequence). V lost 5 bases, J lost 3 bases, and 31 bases stayed unmatched. The CDR3, as DNA: TGTGCCAGCAGCAGTTCAAGCAGCGGGACGAGAAGTTCCAAGCGGGAGGGTGGCTACGAGCAGTACTTC. Translated: CASSSSSSGTRSSKREGGYEQYF.

This clone was seen repeatedly, ten times or more. The rearrangement links TRBV10-3 to TRBJ1-1, with TRBD1 matching 10 bases. Germline V gene sequence: CDR1 ENHRY, CDR2 SYGVKD. V trimming: 3 bases; J trimming: 6 bases; junction bases outside the gene matches: 7. The CDR3 totals 15 residues. CDR3 bases: TGTGCCATCAGTGACCGCGGGACAGGGGTGGCTGAAGCTTTCTTT. Its protein is CAISDRGTGVAEAFF.

The rearrangement uses TRBV2 and TRBJ1-2; 7 bases match TRBD1. The CDR3 consists of 13 residues. J was trimmed by 4 bases and V by 6 bases; bases with no gene match: 5. In germline, CDR1 is SNHLY, CDR2 FYNNEI. The CDR3 is CASSNRGPYGYTF. As DNA, the CDR3 is TGTGCCAGCAGCAACAGGGGTCCCTATGGCTACACCTTC.

The genes are TRBV10-3 and TRBJ2-7, with 7 positions matching TRBD2. The junction had 1 base not matched to a gene; V was cut back by 0 bases and J by 2 bases. There are 14 residues in the CDR3. From germline, CDR1 is ENHRY and CDR2 SYGVKD. The CDR3 DNA follows: TGTGCCATCAGTGAGTCAGGACTAGCCTACGAGCAGTACTTC. It encodes CAISESGLAYEQYF.

This chain links TRBV7-2 with TRBJ1-1; tentatively, D is TRBD1 (6 bases). V was trimmed by 0 bases and J by 2 bases, leaving 10 bases between them. Germline V gene sequence: CDR1 SGHTA, CDR2 FQGNSA. The CDR3 runs 15 residues. CDR3 amino acids: CASSLASGQNTEAFF. Here the CDR3 DNA reads TGTGCCAGCAGCTTAGCGTCGGGACAAAACACTGAAGCTTTCTTT.

The rearrangement joins TRBV20-1 to TRBJ2-1, with a weak D call TRBD1 (5 bases). V was clipped by 7 bases and J by 7 bases, with 8 bases between them. CDR3 size: 10 residues. Looked up from germline, CDR1 is DFQATT and CDR2 is SNEGSKA (reference sequence). Here the CDR3 DNA reads TGCAGTGTGGGGCGAAATGAGCAGTTCTTC. This encodes CSVGRNEQFF.

This sequence joins TRBV28 and TRBJ2-7; TRBD2 matches at 11 bases. V shed 8 bases, J shed 4 bases, and the junction held 13 bases outside the gene matches. The CDR3 has 16 residues. Germline V gene data show CDR1 as MDHEN and CDR2 as SYDVKM. CDR3 residues: CASGPRTSGYTYEQYF. CDR3 bases: TGTGCCAGCGGTCCCCGGACTAGCGGGTACACTTACGAGCAGTACTTC.

The J gene is TRBJ1-2, the V gene TRBV6-5, with 7 bases lining up with TRBD1. This CDR3 region has 12 residues. V shed 11 bases, J shed 2 bases, and the junction held 5 bases outside the gene matches. CDR1 and CDR2 (germline): MNHEY, SVGAGI. The CDR3, as DNA: TGTGCCGCGAAACAGGGGAACTATGGCTACACCTTC. Translated, it gives CAAKQGNYGYTF.

V usage is TRBV2 and J usage is TRBJ1-5; D gene unclear. Germline V gene lookup returns CDR1 SNHLY and CDR2 FYNNEI. CDR3 length: 16 residues. Trimming removed 5 bases from V and 2 bases from J, with 16 bases in between. CDR3 in amino acids: CASSPQDSRGNQPQHF. CDR3 sequence (DNA): TGTGCCAGCAGTCCTCAGGACTCTCGGGGCAATCAGCCCCAGCATTTT.